What follows are 26 T cell receptor beta chains derived from one specimen sequenced in a study of cytomegalovirus exposure and HLA in healthy donors. A multiplex PCR was run with 60 Vbeta primers and 13 Jbeta primers. Profiled with immunoSEQ multiplex PCR; TCRdb holds only in-frame clones, not every one. The sample has roughly 100,000 clones, approximately 80% seen once; the top ten hold more than 9.5%. The sequencing sample was made of PBMCs. These receptors originate from a male donor in good health and CMV-seropositive.

This chain joins TRBV18 and TRBJ1-1; 8 nucleotides match TRBD1. The germline V gene has CDR1 KGHSH and CDR2 LQKENI. The CDR3 is 14 residues long. V lost 2 bases, J lost 7 bases, and 6 bases stayed unmatched. The CDR3 loop is CASSPRTGGSEAFF. The DNA for the CDR3 is TGTGCCAGCTCACCAAGAACAGGGGGTAGTGAAGCTTTCTTT.

The table lists this clone with a few counts. The rearrangement links TRBV7-2 to TRBJ2-2, with a tentative D call TRBD1 (5 bases). The CDR3 loop spans 13 amino acids. V was pared by 2 bases and J by 7 bases, with 8 bases between. Germline lookup yields CDR1 SGHTA and CDR2 FQGNSA. CDR3 sequence reads: CASSLLGVGELFF. The CDR3 DNA reads TGTGCCAGCAGCTTACTAGGGGTCGGGGAGCTGTTTTTT.

This sequence joins TRBV5-1 and TRBJ2-5, with TRBD1 identical over 9 bases. Germline V lookup: CDR1 SGHRS, CDR2 YFSETQ. After removal of 0 bases from V and 5 bases from J, the junction contained 5 bases not matched to a gene. This CDR3 has 15 amino acids. CDR3 sequence reads: CASSLGGQGPETQYF. The CDR3 coding sequence is TGCGCCAGCAGCTTGGGGGGACAGGGTCCCGAGACCCAGTACTTC.

The chain has TRBV2 and TRBJ2-6; 13 positions agree with TRBD2. CDR3 length equals 18 residues. The germline V gene has CDR1 SNHLY and CDR2 FYNNEI. J was trimmed by 0 bases and V by 5 bases; bases with no gene match: 4. CDR3 DNA sequence: TGTGCCAGCAGTTCGGGACTAGCGGGAAGCTCTGGGGCCAACGTCCTGACTTTC. This codes for CASSSGLAGSSGANVLTF.

The V call is TRBV11-3, the J call TRBJ2-7; tentatively, D is TRBD2 (6 bases). The CDR3 has 15 amino acids. Germline V gene sequence: CDR1 SGHNT, CDR2 YENEEA. V lost 5 bases and J lost 3, with 17 bases in between. As DNA, the CDR3 is TGTGCCAGCAGCCCGACCGGGACTTCCATCTACGAGCAGTACTTC. Translated: CASSPTGTSIYEQYF.

The chain uses TRBV19 and TRBJ1-1; D is ambiguous. Trimming stripped 3 bases from V and 1 base from J, with 9 bases between. This CDR3 is built from 14 residues. CDR1 and CDR2 from the germline V gene are LNHDA and SQIVND (reference sequence). CDR3 sequence (DNA): TGTGCCAGTAGTATTAACAGACGGAACACTGAAGCTTTCTTT. Protein: CASSINRRNTEAFF.

In its sample, this clone was seen a few times. The chain combines TRBV23-1 with TRBJ1-6; 7 bases map to TRBD1. TRBV23-1 is recorded as an ORF, its role being uncertain. The CDR3 is made up of 13 amino acids. J was trimmed by 7 bases and V by 10 bases; bases with no gene match: 7. For the CDR3, the DNA is TGCGCCATACCGACAGGGCGAAATTCACCCCTCCACTTT. Residues: CAIPTGRNSPLHF.

The chain recombines TRBV10-3 with TRBJ2-1; 11 nucleotides line up with TRBD2. The CDR3 has 17 amino acids. J gave up 6 bases and V 2 bases, and 9 bases lay outside the gene matches. Germline V CDR1 and CDR2: ENHRY, SYGVKD. The CDR3 protein is CAISERLAGGGGNEQFF. Here the CDR3 DNA reads TGTGCCATCAGTGAGAGGCTAGCGGGAGGAGGGGGCAATGAGCAGTTCTTC.

This chain connects TRBV15 to TRBJ1-4; perhaps TRBD1 as D (5 bases). The germline V gene encodes CDR1 LNHNV and CDR2 YYDKDF (reference sequence). The CDR3 is 15 residues long. Between the trimmed V and J ends, which lost 0 bases and 10 bases, there was a span of 15 bases. The CDR3 coding sequence is TGTGCCACCAGCAGAGAGTTGGGGAGGGGAGGAAAACTGTTTTTT. This sequence encodes CATSRELGRGGKLFF.

The chain is built from TRBV18 and TRBJ1-4, with TRBD1 as a possible D gene (5 bases). V lost 3 bases, J lost 7 bases, and 18 bases lay in between. Germline V gene lookup returns CDR1 KGHSH and CDR2 LQKENI. CDR3 size: 16 residues. Here the CDR3 reads CASSPMEGQIGEKLFF. The CDR3 DNA sequence: TGTGCCAGCTCACCCATGGAGGGGCAAATTGGTGAAAAACTGTTTTTT.

Only one count was recorded for this clone. The chain carries TRBV27 and TRBJ1-2, with 10 bases identical to TRBD1. Germline values: CDR1 MNHEY, CDR2 SMNVEV (reference sequence). V dropped 3 bases and J dropped 2; count of bases not matched to a gene: 9. This CDR3 contains 17 residues. The CDR3 is CASSFASPGQGNYGYTF. The CDR3 region has the DNA TGTGCCAGCAGTTTCGCATCCCCGGGACAGGGGAACTATGGCTACACCTTC.

Only a few counts were recorded for this clone. J is TRBJ2-1 and V is TRBV7-2; 7 bases align to TRBD2. The CDR3 sequence is 16 residues long. CDR1 SGHTA and CDR2 FQGNSA come from the germline V gene. J was trimmed by 4 bases and V by 1 base; bases with no gene match: 7. The CDR3 reads CASSLVGLAVYNEQFF. The CDR3 bases are TGTGCCAGCAGCTTAGTAGGCCTAGCGGTATACAATGAGCAGTTCTTC.

This clone has only a few counts. This rearrangement joins TRBV27 to TRBJ2-7; D is possibly TRBD2 (6 bases). The CDR3 spans 16 residues. Germline CDR1 and CDR2: MNHEY and SMNVEV (reference sequence). V was clipped by 6 bases and J by 0 bases, with 18 bases between them. In nucleotides, the CDR3 is TGTGCCAGCAGAAGTGGGGGGTTGGGGGGCTCCTACGAGCAGTACTTC. Translation: CASRSGGLGGSYEQYF.

The chain has TRBV28 and TRBJ1-1; no clear D. Germline CDR1 is MDHEN and CDR2 is SYDVKM. CDR3 length equals 11 residues. V dropped 7 bases and J dropped 3 bases, with 6 bases sitting between them. DNA of the CDR3: TGTGCCAGCAAGGAGGACACTGAAGCTTTCTTT. The encoded protein is CASKEDTEAFF.

This clone was seen only a few times. V gene TRBV6-5 combines with J gene TRBJ1-2; 11 bases line up with TRBD1. CDR1 and CDR2 (germline): MNHEY, SVGAGI. V was clipped by 6 bases and J by 7 bases; unmatched bases: 4. This CDR3 region has 13 residues. In DNA form, the CDR3 reads TGTGCCAGCAGAGCCGGGACAGGGGGTGGCTACACCTTC. Encoded protein: CASRAGTGGGYTF.

The rearrangement uses TRBV28 and TRBJ1-4; TRBD1 matches 7 bases. Germline CDR1 reads MDHEN; CDR2 reads SYDVKM. CDR3 length equals 14 residues. V shed 6 bases, J shed 7 bases, and the junction held 8 bases outside the gene matches. The CDR3 reads CASRTDRVGEKLFF. In nucleotides, the CDR3 is TGTGCCAGCAGAACTGACAGGGTCGGTGAAAAACTGTTTTTT.

The chain combines TRBV28 with TRBJ2-7; 11 bases are shared with TRBD1. Germline V gene lookup returns CDR1 MDHEN and CDR2 SYDVKM. CDR3 size: 14 residues. Trimming cost V 7 bases and J 4 bases; bases outside gene matches: 6. CDR3 sequence: CASINGQGAYEQYF. The CDR3 DNA reads TGTGCCAGCATTAATGGACAGGGGGCATACGAGCAGTACTTC.

This rearrangement joins TRBV6-5 to TRBJ2-1; 7 nucleotides align to TRBD1. The CDR3 runs 14 residues. The V gene end was trimmed by 2 bases and the J gene end by 7 bases; junction bases not matched to a gene: 5. Germline CDR1 reads MNHEY; CDR2 reads SVGAGI. DNA for the CDR3: TGTGCCAGCAGTTACCGACAGGGTTGGAATGAGCAGTTCTTC. Its translation is CASSYRQGWNEQFF.

Only a few counts were recorded for this clone. The rearrangement links TRBV10-3 to TRBJ2-7; 7 nucleotides match TRBD2. CDR1 and CDR2 (germline): ENHRY, SYGVKD. V lost 4 bases, J lost 0 bases, and 9 bases stayed unmatched. CDR3 length equals 16 residues. CDR3 DNA sequence: TGTGCCATCAGTGGCCCCCTGGGGGAGGGCTCCTACGAGCAGTACTTC. Its protein product is CAISGPLGEGSYEQYF.

This chain joins TRBV2 and TRBJ2-5; D might be TRBD1 (6 bases). Near its end, the DNA agrees better with TRBJ2-7, so the J call may be wrong. This CDR3 spans 12 amino acids. Germline V lookup: CDR1 SNHLY, CDR2 FYNNEI. The CDR3 sequence is CASRTDDYEQYF. Here the CDR3 DNA reads TGTGCCAGCCGGACAGACGACTACGAGCAGTACTTC.

The rearrangement uses TRBV19 and TRBJ2-7; 10 nucleotides align to TRBD2. This CDR3 spans 15 amino acids. The V gene's germline CDR1 is LNHDA and CDR2 SQIVND (reference sequence). J gave up 2 bases and V 5 bases, and 6 bases lay outside the gene matches. The CDR3 here is CASSGLAGAPYEQYF. The CDR3 DNA sequence: TGTGCCAGTAGTGGGCTAGCGGGAGCCCCCTACGAGCAGTACTTC.

With respect to this clone: Other DNA sequences from this sample encode an identical CDR3 as well. The chain has TRBV29-1 and TRBJ2-1; 11 bases are shared with TRBD2. Trimming removed 3 bases from V and 7 bases from J; junction bases left unmatched: 5. The CDR3 has 14 residues. The V gene's germline CDR1 is SQVTM and CDR2 ANQGSEA. Here the CDR3 DNA reads TGCAGCGTTGACGGCCTAGCGGGAGGAAATGAGCAGTTCTTC. This translates into CSVDGLAGGNEQFF.

Remarks on this clone: The junction and the germline gene differ at one end; a read error may be behind it. The gene calls are TRBV28 and TRBJ2-7; 8 nucleotides line up with TRBD2. Germline lookup yields CDR1 MDHEN and CDR2 SYDVKM. This CDR3 spans 14 amino acids. CDR3 nucleotides: TGTGCCGGCAGGCGCCTAGCGGGCCCCTACGAGCAGTACTTC. This translates into CAGRRLAGPYEQYF.

The V and J genes are TRBV7-2 and TRBJ2-5; 7 bases line up with TRBD1. Trimming cost V 5 bases and J 1 base; bases outside gene matches: 7. Germline loops: CDR1 SGHTA, CDR2 FQGNSA. The CDR3 has 15 residues. The DNA of the CDR3 is TGTGCCAGCAGCCTTAACACAGGGGCCCAAGAGACCCAGTACTTC. Translating it yields CASSLNTGAQETQYF.

The genes are TRBV7-6 and TRBJ1-3; D gene unclear. The CDR3 extends over 15 amino acids. V was cut by 5 bases and J by 4 bases, with 15 bases left in between. Germline V CDR1 and CDR2: SGHVS, FNYEAQ. The CDR3 is CASSLTGSRGNTIYF. The CDR3 DNA follows: TGTGCCAGCAGCCTCACCGGGAGTCGCGGAAACACCATATATTTT.

V usage is TRBV5-1 and J usage is TRBJ1-1; 9 bases align to TRBD1. V was pared by 7 bases and J by 0 bases, with 4 bases of the junction left unmatched. Germline V gene data show CDR1 as SGHRS and CDR2 as YFSETQ. The CDR3 extends over 14 amino acids. This chain's CDR3 is CASGQGQVNTEAFF. The CDR3 nucleotides are TGCGCCAGCGGACAGGGGCAGGTGAACACTGAAGCTTTCTTT.